The sample holds a few counts of the clone carrying this T cell receptor beta chain. These data originate in a study of yellow fever vaccine responses in identical twins. TCRdb passed the RT-PCR reads through MiXCR, listing each CDR3 protein once. The sample carries some 4,000 distinct CDR3 sequences, over 75% recorded once. Trimming cost V 5 bases and J 8 bases, with 9 bases left between them. The CDR3 sequence is 11 residues long. The specimen comprised T cells from blood (PBMCs), unsorted or a sorted subset (not recorded which), sampled before or after yellow fever vaccination (not recorded which). The chain carries TRBV12-3 or TRBV12-4 and TRBJ1-1; D is undetermined. The source of this sequence is a woman aged 18-29 years who received the yellow fever vaccine. CDR3 in amino acids: CASSTGPEAFF. DNA of the CDR3: TGTGCCAGCAGTACCGGGCCAGAAGCTTTCTTT.